The 30 T cell receptor beta chains below all came from one sample that was sequenced in a study of preoperative IRX-2 immunotherapy in early breast cancer (dated by TCRdb to between 2018 and 2021). The library was generated by the immunoSEQ multiplex PCR assay. Imported from immuneACCESS, the table was reduced by TCRdb to in-frame sequences with V and J called. These copies leave out some clones; in studies compared against another copy, an unresolved V gene accounts for under half, and the cause of the remainder is not known. The sample table records around 30,000 clones; about four fifths of these occur just once. 2% to 2.5% of the sample lies in the top ten. What the treatment or condition label conveys for this sample: preoperative locoregional IRX-2 cytokine immunotherapy. Sequencing used lymph node tissue, obtained before IRX-2 immunotherapy. These receptors all stem from a human donor with breast cancer.

V usage is TRBV11-3 and J usage is TRBJ1-1; 11 nucleotides line up with TRBD1. The CDR3 consists of 17 residues. CDR1 is SGHNT and CDR2 is YENEEA in the germline V gene. The ends lost 5 bases at V and 2 bases at J; junction bases unmatched: 10. The CDR3 DNA follows: TGTGCCAGCAGCCCCAGGACAGGGGGCGTTCCAAACACTGAAGCTTTCTTT. This translates into CASSPRTGGVPNTEAFF.

The rearrangement links TRBV6-8 to TRBJ2-2; perhaps TRBD1 as D (6 bases). CDR3 length: 16 amino acids. Germline assignment: CDR1 MNHGY and CDR2 SAAAGT. V was shortened by 5 bases and J by 4 bases, with 17 bases between the two germline ends. CDR3 loop: CASSDLGRGSTGELFF. The CDR3 DNA is TGTGCCAGCAGTGACTTGGGCAGGGGCTCCACCGGGGAGCTGTTTTTT.

V and J are TRBV28 and TRBJ1-2, with 7 bases lining up with TRBD1. The CDR3 is made up of 14 amino acids. Germline V gene data show CDR1 as MDHEN and CDR2 as SYDVKM. V lost 6 bases to trimming and J lost 6 bases; unmatched junction nucleotides: 10. This chain's CDR3 is CASRFNRGGDGYTF. The CDR3 DNA reads as TGTGCCAGCAGGTTCAACAGGGGTGGAGATGGCTACACCTTC.

The chain carries TRBV11-3 and TRBJ1-1; D not certain. CDR3 length equals 14 residues. Trimming shortened V by 5 bases and J by 1 base, and 11 bases separated the two germline ends. The germline V gene encodes CDR1 SGHNT and CDR2 YENEEA. The CDR3 sequence: CASSGIGGNTEAFF. In nucleotides, the CDR3 is TGTGCCAGCAGCGGTATAGGAGGGAACACTGAAGCTTTCTTT.

This chain uses TRBV19 with TRBJ1-5; possible D gene TRBD1, 6 bases. This CDR3 is built from 16 residues. V shed 3 bases and J shed 0 bases, with 12 bases lying between them. The V gene's germline CDR1 is LNHDA and CDR2 SQIVND (reference sequence). The CDR3, as DNA: TGTGCCAGTAGTATTGTGGGGACATTTAGCAATCAGCCCCAGCATTTT. Its protein product is CASSIVGTFSNQPQHF.

V usage is TRBV11-3 and J usage is TRBJ2-7; TRBD1 might be the D (5 bases). Germline V gene lookup returns CDR1 SGHNT and CDR2 YENEEA. V dropped 5 bases and J dropped 2 bases, with 13 bases sitting between them. The CDR3 extends over 14 amino acids. CDR3 region: CASSLSDTTYEQYF. Here the CDR3 DNA reads TGTGCCAGCAGCCTTTCGGACACTACCTACGAGCAGTACTTC.

The chain uses TRBV22-1 and TRBJ2-2; the D segment call TRBD1 is taken from the table without a DNA check. TRBV22-1 corresponds to a pseudogene. This CDR3 is 13 amino acids long. The DNA of the CDR3 is TGTGCCAGCAGTAACAGGGTCACCGGGGAGCTGTTTTTT. Protein sequence: CASSNRVTGELFF.

The chain combines TRBV11-3 with TRBJ1-1; D is undetermined. The V end was cut by 8 bases, the J end by 0 bases, with 13 bases between. The germline CDR1 and CDR2 sequences are SGHNT and YENEEA. CDR3 size: 14 residues. The CDR3 coding sequence is TGTGCCAGCTCCCGTGGGCGCCTGAACACTGAAGCTTTCTTT. This encodes CASSRGRLNTEAFF.

The chain joins TRBV28 to TRBJ1-1; possible D gene TRBD1, 5 bases. The V and J ends lost 4 bases and 3 bases respectively, with 9 bases between them. This CDR3 has 13 residues. Looked up from germline, CDR1 is MDHEN and CDR2 is SYDVKM. In nucleotides, the CDR3 is TGTGCCAGCAGTTCCCCGACAGACACTGAAGCTTTCTTT. Protein: CASSSPTDTEAFF.

The chain is built from TRBV6-8 and TRBJ2-2, with TRBD1 matching 8 bases. The V gene end was trimmed by 2 bases and the J gene end by 5 bases; junction bases not matched to a gene: 7. This CDR3 contains 16 residues. Per germline, CDR1 MNHGY and CDR2 SAAAGT. CDR3 in amino acids: CASSYPAGGRTGELFF. In nucleotides, the CDR3 is TGTGCCAGCAGTTACCCGGCAGGGGGCCGGACCGGGGAGCTGTTTTTT.

This rearrangement joins TRBV6-8 to TRBJ1-6; 7 nucleotides agree with TRBD1. The CDR3 totals 16 residues. The V and J ends lost 2 bases and 2 bases, in that order; junction bases with no gene match: 3. Germline CDR1 reads MNHGY; CDR2 reads SAAAGT. The CDR3 here is CASSYVGTAYNSPLHF. The CDR3 DNA reads TGTGCCAGCAGTTACGTCGGGACAGCCTATAATTCACCCCTCCACTTT.

CDR3: CASSLWTGGDLAKNIQYF. The CDR3 DNA sequence: TGTGCCAGCAGCTTATGGACAGGGGGCGACTTAGCCAAAAACATTCAGTACTTC. The rearrangement joins TRBV11-3 to TRBJ2-4; 11 nucleotides agree with TRBD1. There are 18 residues in the CDR3. With 2 bases clipped from V and 0 bases from J, the junction kept 6 bases outside the gene matches. Germline V CDR1 and CDR2: SGHNT, YENEEA.

The chain recombines TRBV5-1 with TRBJ1-1; D ambiguous. CDR3 size: 16 residues. Germline CDR1 reads SGHRS; CDR2 reads YFSETQ. V dropped 5 bases and J dropped 0 bases, with 17 bases sitting between them. This chain's CDR3 is CASRPPSPSLNTEAFF. CDR3 nucleotide sequence: TGCGCCAGCAGGCCGCCTAGCCCAAGCTTGAACACTGAAGCTTTCTTT.

This chain connects TRBV7-5 to TRBJ2-7; the listed D gene, TRBD1, was not tested against the DNA. TRBV7-5 is noted as a pseudogene. The CDR3 contains 16 residues. The CDR3 region is CASSLVQGVRASEQYF. CDR3 bases: TGTGCCAGCAGCTTAGTTCAGGGGGTAAGGGCCAGCGAGCAGTACTTC.

This clone came up a few times. V gene TRBV10-3 combines with J gene TRBJ1-2; 8 nucleotides match TRBD1. CDR3 length: 13 residues. CDR1 and CDR2 from the germline V gene are ENHRY and SYGVKD. The junction had 2 bases not matched to a gene; V was cut back by 2 bases and J by 6 bases. The CDR3 sequence: CAISEGQGDGYTF. The CDR3 DNA sequence: TGTGCCATCAGTGAGGGACAGGGCGATGGCTACACCTTC.

This chain connects TRBV19 to TRBJ1-3; no clear D. The CDR3 has 14 residues. Deletions cut 5 bases from V and 2 bases from J, with 10 bases between. Germline CDR1 is LNHDA and CDR2 is SQIVND (reference sequence). The DNA of the CDR3 is TGTGCCAGTAGTCCAACGGGTACTGGAAACACCATATATTTT. This encodes CASSPTGTGNTIYF.

The V call is TRBV28, the J call TRBJ2-6; D uncertain. Trimming removed 2 bases at V and 0 bases at J, with 17 bases between. The CDR3 loop spans 19 amino acids. CDR1 is MDHEN, CDR2 SYDVKM, per germline. CDR3 protein: CASSLPLIHPGSGANVLTF. CDR3 sequence (DNA): TGTGCCAGCAGTTTACCCCTCATCCATCCCGGCTCTGGGGCCAACGTCCTGACTTTC.

The chain carries TRBV5-1 and TRBJ1-4, with D hard to call. Germline values: CDR1 SGHRS, CDR2 YFSETQ. CDR3 size: 15 residues. V lost 0 bases and J lost 5, with 11 bases in between. Here the CDR3 DNA reads TGCGCCAGCAGCTTGGAGTGGAGCCCGAATGAAAAACTGTTTTTT. As protein: CASSLEWSPNEKLFF.

This rearrangement joins TRBV5-1 to TRBJ2-3; D call uncertain. Germline CDR1 and CDR2: SGHRS and YFSETQ. CDR3 length: 16 amino acids. The V end was cut by 0 bases, the J end by 0 bases, with 11 bases between. In nucleotides, the CDR3 is TGCGCCAGCAGCTTGGCCATATTTACTAGCACAGATACGCAGTATTTT. Its protein product is CASSLAIFTSTDTQYF.

This clone appeared a few times. The chain has TRBV5-1 and TRBJ2-1; possibly TRBD1 or TRBD2 for D (5 bases each). The CDR3 is 15 residues long. The ends were cut back, 3 bases at V and 2 bases at J, with 12 bases in the middle. CDR1 and CDR2 from the germline V gene are SGHRS and YFSETQ. The CDR3 coding sequence is TGCGCCAGCAGCTCCGGGACCGCTGCCTACAATGAGCAGTTCTTC. Encoded protein: CASSSGTAAYNEQFF.

This clone was seen once. CDR3 sequence: CASSLALSSGRSPLHF. CDR3 sequence (DNA): TGTGCCAGCAGCTTAGCCTTGAGTTCTGGTCGATCACCCCTCCACTTT. The chain employs TRBV7-8 and TRBJ1-6; D not resolved. The V end lost 0 bases, the J end lost 10 bases, and 16 bases lay between the germline ends. The CDR3 length is 16 residues. From germline, CDR1 is SGHVS and CDR2 FQNEAQ.

In its sample, this clone was seen a few times. The V and J genes are TRBV11-3 and TRBJ1-4; D unclear. V was shortened by 5 bases and J by 4 bases, with 11 bases between the two germline ends. CDR3 length: 14 residues. Germline V lookup: CDR1 SGHNT, CDR2 YENEEA. In nucleotides, the CDR3 is TGTGCCAGCAGCCAGGTGTACCTTAATGAAAAACTGTTTTTT. It yields the protein CASSQVYLNEKLFF.

This clone is a singleton in its sample. V and J are TRBV7-4 and TRBJ1-2; no firm D call. This CDR3 is built from 15 residues. Trimming removed 0 bases at V and 7 bases at J, with 15 bases between. Germline CDR1 and CDR2: SGHVT and SQSDAQ. DNA for the CDR3: TGTGCCAGCAGCTTAGCGCGGGAGGGTGACGGTGGCTACACCTTC. Translating gives CASSLAREGDGGYTF. Supplemented by reference TRBV7-4 and TRBJ1-2, the full variable domain reads GAGVSQSPRYKVAKRGRDVALRCDSISGHVTLYWYRQTLGQGSEVLTYSQSDAQRDKSGRPSGRFSAERPERSVSTLKIQRTEQGDSAVYLCASSLAREGDGGYTFGSGTRLTVV.

This clone appeared a few times. Here the CDR3 reads CSVDAGTPYEQYF. The CDR3 region has the DNA TGCAGCGTTGACGCAGGAACTCCCTACGAGCAGTACTTC. The chain uses TRBV29-1 and TRBJ2-7, with D unclear. The CDR3 contains 13 residues. From germline, CDR1 is SQVTM and CDR2 ANQGSEA. Trimming took off 3 bases at V and 2 bases at J, with 11 bases between the two ends.

This rearrangement joins TRBV6-8 to TRBJ2-7, with D possibly TRBD1 on 5 matching bases. This CDR3 has 12 residues. Germline lookup yields CDR1 MNHGY and CDR2 SAAAGT. V was cut by 6 bases and J by 4 bases, with 10 bases left in between. The CDR3 coding sequence is TGTGCCAGCAGCAGGCAGGGATACGAGCAGTACTTC. The encoded protein is CASSRQGYEQYF.

This chain uses TRBV23-1 with TRBJ1-3; D is undetermined. TRBV23-1 is flagged as an ORF with uncertain function. The CDR3 contains 13 residues. V lost 6 bases, J lost 0 bases, and 6 bases lay in between. In DNA, the CDR3 is TGCGCCAGCAGCTTCGGCTCTGGAAACACCATATATTTT. This gives the protein CASSFGSGNTIYF.

The rearrangement links TRBV29-1 to TRBJ2-3, with TRBD1 matching over 8 bases. The J segment lost 2 bases and the V segment lost 4 bases, leaving 11 bases of the junction unmatched. This CDR3 spans 16 amino acids. Looked up from germline, CDR1 is SQVTM and CDR2 is ANQGSEA. CDR3 bases: TGCAGCGTTGGCGAAACAGGGGGGAAAACCACAGATACGCAGTATTTT. Amino acid sequence: CSVGETGGKTTDTQYF.

V gene TRBV6-8 combines with J gene TRBJ2-1; 7 bases match TRBD2. J lost 0 bases, V lost 5 bases, and 10 bases had no gene match. Germline V lookup: CDR1 MNHGY, CDR2 SAAAGT. This CDR3 region has 17 residues. The CDR3 region has the DNA TGTGCCAGCAGTCGCGGTAGCGGGCTGAACTCCTACAATGAGCAGTTCTTC. This codes for CASSRGSGLNSYNEQFF.

The rearrangement joins TRBV14 to TRBJ1-6, with D hard to call. Germline-derived CDR1 and CDR2 are SGHDN and FVKESK. The CDR3 spans 14 residues. The V gene lost 3 bases and the J gene lost 2 bases, with 5 bases spanning the gap. As DNA, the CDR3 is TGTGCCAGCAGCCAGGCGGCCTATAATTCACCCCTCCACTTT. Its translation is CASSQAAYNSPLHF.

This sequence joins TRBV7-8 and TRBJ1-5; D not resolved. This CDR3 has 13 amino acids. CDR1 and CDR2 from the germline V gene are SGHVS and FQNEAQ. V dropped 4 bases and J dropped 5 bases, with 9 bases sitting between them. The CDR3 DNA reads as TGTGCCAGCAGCTATCGACGAGATCAGCCCCAGCATTTT. It yields the protein CASSYRRDQPQHF.